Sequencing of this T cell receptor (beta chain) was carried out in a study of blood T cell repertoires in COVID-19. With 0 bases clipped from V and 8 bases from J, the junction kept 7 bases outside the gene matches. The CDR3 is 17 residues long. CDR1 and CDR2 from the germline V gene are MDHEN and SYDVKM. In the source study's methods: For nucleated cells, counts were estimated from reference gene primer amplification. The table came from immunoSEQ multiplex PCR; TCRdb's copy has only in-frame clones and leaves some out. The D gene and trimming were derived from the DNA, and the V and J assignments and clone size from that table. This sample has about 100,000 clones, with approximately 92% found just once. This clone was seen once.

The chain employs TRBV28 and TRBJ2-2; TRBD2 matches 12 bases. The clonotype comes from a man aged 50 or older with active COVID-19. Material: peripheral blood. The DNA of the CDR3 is TGTGCCAGCAGTTTATGGTTGCTAGCGGGAGGGCCTGGGGAGCTGTTTTTT. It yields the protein CASSLWLLAGGPGELFF. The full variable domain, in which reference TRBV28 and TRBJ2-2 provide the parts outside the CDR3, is DVKVTQSSRYLVKRTGEKVFLECVQDMDHENMFWYRQDPGLGLRLIYFSYDVKMKEKGDIPEGYSVSREKKERFSLILESASTNQTSMYLCASSLWLLAGGPGELFFGEGSRLTVL.